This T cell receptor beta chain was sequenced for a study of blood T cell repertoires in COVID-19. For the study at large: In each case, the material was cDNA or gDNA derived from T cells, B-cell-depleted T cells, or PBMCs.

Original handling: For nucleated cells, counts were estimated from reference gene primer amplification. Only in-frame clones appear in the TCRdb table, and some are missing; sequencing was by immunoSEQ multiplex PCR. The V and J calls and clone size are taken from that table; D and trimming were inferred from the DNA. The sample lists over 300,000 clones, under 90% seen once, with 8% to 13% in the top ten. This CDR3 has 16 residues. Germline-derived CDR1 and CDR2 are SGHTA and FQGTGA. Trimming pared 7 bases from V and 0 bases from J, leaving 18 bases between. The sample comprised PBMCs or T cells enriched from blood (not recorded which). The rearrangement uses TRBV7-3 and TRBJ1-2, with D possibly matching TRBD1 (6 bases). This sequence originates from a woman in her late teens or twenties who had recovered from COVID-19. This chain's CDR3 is CASIVDDRRPNYGYTF. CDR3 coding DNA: TGTGCCAGCATCGTCGACGACAGGAGACCTAACTATGGCTACACCTTC.